This T cell receptor beta chain was obtained from a study of cytomegalovirus exposure and HLA in healthy donors. Researchers ran the PCR with 60 Vbeta and 13 Jbeta primers. Measured with immunoSEQ multiplex PCR; TCRdb has only the in-frame clones, and not every one. The repertoire includes about 160,000 clones, about four fifths of them detected once, and less than 15% sits in the top ten. Per the germline V gene, CDR1 is SGHAT and CDR2 is FQNNGV. The ends were cut back, 1 base at V and 3 bases at J, with 10 bases in the middle. CDR3 length: 15 amino acids. This chain links TRBV11-2 with TRBJ2-4; D possibly corresponds to TRBD1 (6 bases). The sequence derives from a woman aged 45-60 years in good health and CMV-seronegative. Specimen: PBMCs. In DNA, the CDR3 is TGTGCCAGCAGCTTAGTACAGGGCGGCAAAAACATTCAGTACTTC. Protein product: CASSLVQGGKNIQYF.